This entry is about one TCR beta chain. Its antigen is unidentified. The data are from a study of beta chain features in type 1 diabetes. Whole-study findings and limits: Using cDNA template may skew counts toward highly expressing activated cells. Patients with type 1 diabetes carried fewer insertions and had more deletions at their VDJ junctions.

The CDR3 has 12 residues. The germline gives CDR1 SQVTM, CDR2 ANQGSEA. V lost 5 bases and J 2 bases, leaving 9 bases between the germline ends. Expressed TCRB transcripts got sequenced, as all isolated RNA was reverse transcribed. Method: immunoSEQ multiplex PCR; TCRdb's copy keeps in-frame clones and lacks some. Of 30,000 to 45,000 clones in the sample, approximately 60% were seen once. Sorted CD4+ subsets: naive, central memory, regulatory, stem cell-like memory (CD45RO/CCR7/CD25/CD127/CD95/CD27 panel). This sequence originates from a woman aged 30 to 39 in good health. Sequencing was carried out using Tregs from blood. This rearrangement joins TRBV29-1 to TRBJ1-2; a weak D match, TRBD1 (6 bases). CDR3 sequence reads: CSVPGANYGYTF. The DNA of the CDR3 is TGCAGCGTTCCAGGGGCCAACTATGGCTACACCTTC.